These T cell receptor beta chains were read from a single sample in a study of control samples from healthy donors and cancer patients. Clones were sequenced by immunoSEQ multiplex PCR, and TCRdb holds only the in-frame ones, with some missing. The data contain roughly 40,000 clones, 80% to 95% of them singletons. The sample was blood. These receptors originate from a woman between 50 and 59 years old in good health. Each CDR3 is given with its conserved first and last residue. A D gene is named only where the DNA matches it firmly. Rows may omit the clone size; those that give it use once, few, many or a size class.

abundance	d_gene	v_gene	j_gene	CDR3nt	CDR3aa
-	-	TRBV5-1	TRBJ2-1	TGCGCCAGCAGCTTGGGACTAGGCAGCAATGAGCAGTTCTTC	CASSLGLGSNEQFF
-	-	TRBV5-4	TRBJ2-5	TGTGCCAGCAGCTTGCTGCGGGACGGGGAGACCCAGTACTTC	CASSLLRDGETQYF
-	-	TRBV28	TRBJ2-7	TGTGCCAGCAGACAGGGCTCCTACGAGCAGTACTTC	CASRQGSYEQYF
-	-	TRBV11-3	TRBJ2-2	TGTGCCAGCAGCTCCCCAGATGCCGGGGAGCTGTTTTTT	CASSSPDAGELFF
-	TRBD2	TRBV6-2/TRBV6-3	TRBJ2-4	TGTGCCAGCAGTCCCAGCGGGGGGGGTCTTAGTGACAAAAACATTCAGTACTTC	CASSPSGGGLSDKNIQYF
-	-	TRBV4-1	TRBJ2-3	TGCGCCAGCAGCCCCCTTCGTCGGGACACGCAGTATTTT	CASSPLRRDTQYF
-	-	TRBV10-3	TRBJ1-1	TGTGCCATCAGACCTTCGGACACTGAAGCTTTCTTT	CAIRPSDTEAFF
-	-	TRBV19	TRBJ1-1	TGTGCCAGACGACGGCGGCCTACACTGAACACTGAAGCTTTCTTT	CARRRRPTLNTEAFF
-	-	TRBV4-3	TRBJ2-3	TGCGCCAGCAGCCAAGAGGTGCCGGCCGATAGCACAGATACGCAGTATTTT	CASSQEVPADSTDTQYF
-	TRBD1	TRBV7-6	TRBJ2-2	TGTGCCAGCAGCCCGACAGGGCCCAGGACCGGGGAGCTGTTTTTT	CASSPTGPRTGELFF
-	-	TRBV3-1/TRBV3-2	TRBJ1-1	TGTGCCAGCAGCCAAGAAGGGGGTAACACTGAAGCTTTCTTT	CASSQEGGNTEAFF
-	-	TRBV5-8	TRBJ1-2	TGTGCCAGCAGCTTGGCGAGAGGGCAGAAGGATGGCTACACCTTC	CASSLARGQKDGYTF
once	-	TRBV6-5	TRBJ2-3	TGTGCCAGCAGAAGGGTAGCGACGATGCCAGATACGCAGTATTTT	CASRRVATMPDTQYF
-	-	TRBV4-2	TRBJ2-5	TGTGCCAGCAGCCAGCGGCGGGCTGGAGAGACCCAGTACTTC	CASSQRRAGETQYF
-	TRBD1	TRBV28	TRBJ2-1	TGTGCCAGCAGTTTAACGACAGGGGGGAGCTCCTACAATGAGCAGTTCTTC	CASSLTTGGSSYNEQFF
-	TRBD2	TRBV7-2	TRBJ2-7	TGTGCCAGCAGCTTAGCCCGGGGAGGGTCCTACGAGCAGTACTTC	CASSLARGGSYEQYF
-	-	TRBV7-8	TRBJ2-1	TGTGCCAGCAGCTTAGTAGGACTTCTCCGCATCAATGAGCAGTTCTTC	CASSLVGLLRINEQFF
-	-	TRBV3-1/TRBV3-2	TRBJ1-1	TGTGCCAGCAGCCAAGATTGGGGGGGCACTGAAGCTTTCTTT	CASSQDWGGTEAFF
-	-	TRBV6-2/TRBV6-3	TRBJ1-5	TGTGCCAGCAGTTACTCGGATAACTCTCAGCCCCAGCATTTT	CASSYSDNSQPQHF
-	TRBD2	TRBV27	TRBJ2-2	TGTGCCAGCAGTGCGTCCACTAGCGGGGGGTACGGCGGGGAGCTGTTTTTT	CASSASTSGGYGGELFF
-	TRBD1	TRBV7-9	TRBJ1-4	TGTGCCAGCAGCTTAGCAGGGGGCGGTGAAAAACTGTTTTTT	CASSLAGGGEKLFF
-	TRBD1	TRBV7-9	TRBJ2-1	TGTGCCAGCAGCTTCCTAACAGGGGGCAATGAGCAGTTCTTC	CASSFLTGGNEQFF
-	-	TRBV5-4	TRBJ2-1	TGTGCCAGCAGCCCCGCTACATCAGAGCAGTTCTTC	CASSPATSEQFF
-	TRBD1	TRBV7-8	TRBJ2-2	TGTGCCAGCAGCTCCCCCCCCTGGGGGACAGCGAACACCGGGGAGCTGTTTTTT	CASSSPPWGTANTGELFF
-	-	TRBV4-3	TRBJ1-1	TGCGCCAGCAGCCTGGATAGCATGAACACTGAAGCTTTCTTT	CASSLDSMNTEAFF
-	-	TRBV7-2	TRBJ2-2	TGTGCCAGCAGCTTAATGAGGGGAGGGAACACCGGGGAGCTGTTTTTT	CASSLMRGGNTGELFF
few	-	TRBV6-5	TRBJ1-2	TGTGCCAGCAGGCGGGGGGGGGCGTCCTTTTATGGCTACACCTTC	CASRRGGASFYGYTF
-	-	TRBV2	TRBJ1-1	TGTGCCAGCATTCAGGGTATCACTGAAGCTTTCTTT	CASIQGITEAFF
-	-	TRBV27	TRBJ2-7	TGTGCCAGCAGTCTTACGTTCGGCGGCTCCTACGAGCAGTACTTC	CASSLTFGGSYEQYF
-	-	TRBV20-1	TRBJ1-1	TGCAGTGCTAATGAGGGGTCGAACACTGAAGCTTTCTTT	CSANEGSNTEAFF
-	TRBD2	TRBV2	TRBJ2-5	TGTGCCTGCTCGGAGACTAGCGGTGGGGAGACCCAGTACTTC	CACSETSGGETQYF
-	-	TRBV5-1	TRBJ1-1	TGCGCCAGCAGCTTCCAGGTTTCCACTGAAGCTTTCTTT	CASSFQVSTEAFF